This TCR beta chain emerged from a study of blood T cell repertoires in COVID-19. Produced via immunoSEQ multiplex PCR; TCRdb's table is partial and in-frame only. The table includes 200,000 to 300,000 clones, 80% to 95% detected once. CDR3 length equals 16 residues. Germline-derived CDR1 and CDR2 are MNHEY and SVGAGI. The germline V and J ends were trimmed by 2 bases and 9 bases, with 17 bases remaining between them. This chain connects TRBV6-5 to TRBJ1-6, with D uncertain. This TCR was sampled from a young man with COVID-19, enrolled during active disease. Sequenced material: peripheral blood. CDR3: CASSYDLPSAGSPLHF. The CDR3 region has the DNA TGTGCCAGCAGTTACGATTTGCCCTCGGCGGGTTCACCCCTCCACTTT.